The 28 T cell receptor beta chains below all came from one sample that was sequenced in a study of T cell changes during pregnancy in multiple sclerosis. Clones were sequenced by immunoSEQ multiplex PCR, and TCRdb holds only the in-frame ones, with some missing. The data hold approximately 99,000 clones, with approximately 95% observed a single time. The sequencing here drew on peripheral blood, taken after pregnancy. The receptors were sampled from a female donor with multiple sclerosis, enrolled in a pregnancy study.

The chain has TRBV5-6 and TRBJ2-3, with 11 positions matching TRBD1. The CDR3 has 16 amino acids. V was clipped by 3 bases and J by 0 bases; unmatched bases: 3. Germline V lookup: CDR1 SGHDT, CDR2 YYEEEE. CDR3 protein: CASSSGTGGSTDTQYF. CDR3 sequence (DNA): TGTGCCAGCAGCTCAGGGACAGGGGGTAGCACAGATACGCAGTATTTT.

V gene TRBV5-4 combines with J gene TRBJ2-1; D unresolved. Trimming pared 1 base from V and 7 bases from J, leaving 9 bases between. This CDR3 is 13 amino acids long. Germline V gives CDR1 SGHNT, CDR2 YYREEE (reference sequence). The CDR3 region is CASSLPLQNEQFF. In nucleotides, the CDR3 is TGTGCCAGCAGCTTGCCCCTACAGAATGAGCAGTTCTTC.

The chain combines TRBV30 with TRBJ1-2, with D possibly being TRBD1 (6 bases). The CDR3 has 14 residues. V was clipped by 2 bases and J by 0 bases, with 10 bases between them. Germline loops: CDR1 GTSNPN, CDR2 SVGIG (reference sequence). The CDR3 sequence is CAWSRTAANYGYTF. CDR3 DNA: TGTGCCTGGAGTCGGACAGCAGCTAACTATGGCTACACCTTC. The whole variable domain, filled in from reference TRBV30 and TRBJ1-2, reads SQTIHQWPATLVQPVGSPLSLECTVEGTSNPNLYWYRQAAGRGLQLLFYSVGIGQISSEVPQNLSASRPQDRQFILSSKKLLLSDSGFYLCAWSRTAANYGYTFGSGTRLTVV.

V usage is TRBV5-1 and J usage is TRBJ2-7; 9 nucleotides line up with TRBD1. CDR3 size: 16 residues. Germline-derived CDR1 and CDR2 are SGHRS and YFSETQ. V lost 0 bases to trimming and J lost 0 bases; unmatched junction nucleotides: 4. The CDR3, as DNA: TGCGCCAGCAGCTTGGCCGGGACAGGGAGCTCCTACGAGCAGTACTTC. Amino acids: CASSLAGTGSSYEQYF.

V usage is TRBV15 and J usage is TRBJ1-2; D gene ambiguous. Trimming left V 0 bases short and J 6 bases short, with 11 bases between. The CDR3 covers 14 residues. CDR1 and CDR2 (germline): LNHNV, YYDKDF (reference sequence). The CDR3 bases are TGTGCCACCAGCAGAGATAAGGCGGGAGATGGCTACACCTTC. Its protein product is CATSRDKAGDGYTF.

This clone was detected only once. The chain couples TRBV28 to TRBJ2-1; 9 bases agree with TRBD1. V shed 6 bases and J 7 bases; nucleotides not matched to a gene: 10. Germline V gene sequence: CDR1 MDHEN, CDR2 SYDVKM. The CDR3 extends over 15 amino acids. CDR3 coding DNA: TGTGCCAGCAGACTAGGACAGGGGAGGTCAAATGAGCAGTTCTTC. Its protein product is CASRLGQGRSNEQFF.

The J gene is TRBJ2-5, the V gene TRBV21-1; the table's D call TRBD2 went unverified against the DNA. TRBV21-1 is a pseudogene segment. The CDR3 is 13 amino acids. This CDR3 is CARTTGGLETQYF. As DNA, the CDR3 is TGTGCCAGGACTACGGGGGGGTTGGAGACCCAGTACTTC.

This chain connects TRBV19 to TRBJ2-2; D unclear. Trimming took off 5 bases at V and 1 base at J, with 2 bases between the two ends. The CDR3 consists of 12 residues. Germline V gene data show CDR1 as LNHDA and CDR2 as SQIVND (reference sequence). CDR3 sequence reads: CASSLNTGELFF. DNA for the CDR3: TGTGCCAGTAGTCTGAACACCGGGGAGCTGTTTTTT.

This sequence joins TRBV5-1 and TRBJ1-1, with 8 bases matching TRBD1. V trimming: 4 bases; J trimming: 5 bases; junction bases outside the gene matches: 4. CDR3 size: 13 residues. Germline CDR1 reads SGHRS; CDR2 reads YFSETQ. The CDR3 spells CASSKTGETEAFF. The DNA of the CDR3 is TGCGCCAGCAGCAAGACAGGGGAGACTGAAGCTTTCTTT.

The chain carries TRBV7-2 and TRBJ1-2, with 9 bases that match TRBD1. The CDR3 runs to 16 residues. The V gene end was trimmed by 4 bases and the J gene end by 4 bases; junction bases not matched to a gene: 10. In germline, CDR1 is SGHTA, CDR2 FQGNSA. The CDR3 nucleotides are TGTGCCAGCAGCTCAAGTCCGGGACAGGGTTCCTATGGCTACACCTTC. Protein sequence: CASSSSPGQGSYGYTF.

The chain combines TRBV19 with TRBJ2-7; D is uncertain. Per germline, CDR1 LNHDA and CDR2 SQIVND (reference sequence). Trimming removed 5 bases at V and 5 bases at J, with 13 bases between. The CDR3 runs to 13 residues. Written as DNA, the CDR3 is TGTGCCAGTAGTCCCCGACTGTCCGACGAGCAGTACTTC. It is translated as CASSPRLSDEQYF.

CDR3 residues: CASSRTGGSTDTQYF. In DNA form, the CDR3 reads TGTGCCAGCAGCCGTACAGGGGGAAGCACAGATACGCAGTATTTT. J is TRBJ2-3 and V is TRBV6-5; 8 bases align to TRBD1. The ends lost 6 bases at V and 0 bases at J; junction bases unmatched: 5. This CDR3 has 15 residues. Germline lookup yields CDR1 MNHEY and CDR2 SVGAGI.

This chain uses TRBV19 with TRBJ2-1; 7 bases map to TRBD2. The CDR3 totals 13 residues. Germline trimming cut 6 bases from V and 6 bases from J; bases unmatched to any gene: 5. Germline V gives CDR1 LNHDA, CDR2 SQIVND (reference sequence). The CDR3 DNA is TGTGCCAGTAGCATGACTAGCATCAATGAGCAGTTCTTC. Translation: CASSMTSINEQFF. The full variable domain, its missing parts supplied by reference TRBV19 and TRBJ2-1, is DGGITQSPKYLFRKEGQNVTLSCEQNLNHDAMYWYRQDPGQGLRLIYYSQIVNDFQKGDIAEGYSVSREKKESFPLTVTSAQKNPTAFYLCASSMTSINEQFFGPGTRLTVL.

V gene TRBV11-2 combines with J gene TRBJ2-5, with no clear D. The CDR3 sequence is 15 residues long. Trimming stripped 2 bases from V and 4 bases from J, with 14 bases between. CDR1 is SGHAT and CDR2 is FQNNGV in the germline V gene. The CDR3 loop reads CASSLSSQVGETQYF. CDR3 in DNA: TGTGCCAGCAGCTTATCCTCTCAGGTGGGAGAGACCCAGTACTTC.

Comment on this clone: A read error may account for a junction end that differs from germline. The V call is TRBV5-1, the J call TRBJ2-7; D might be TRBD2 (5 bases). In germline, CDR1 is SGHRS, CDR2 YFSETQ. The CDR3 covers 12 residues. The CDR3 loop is CASSAEFGERYF. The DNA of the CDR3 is TGCGCCAGCAGCGCCGAGTTTGGGGAGCGGTACTTC.

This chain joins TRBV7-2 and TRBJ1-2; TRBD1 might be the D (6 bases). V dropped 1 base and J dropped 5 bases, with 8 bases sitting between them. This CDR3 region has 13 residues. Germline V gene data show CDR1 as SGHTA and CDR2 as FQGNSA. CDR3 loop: CASSLDREYGYTF. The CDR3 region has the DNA TGTGCCAGCAGCTTAGACAGGGAATATGGCTACACCTTC.

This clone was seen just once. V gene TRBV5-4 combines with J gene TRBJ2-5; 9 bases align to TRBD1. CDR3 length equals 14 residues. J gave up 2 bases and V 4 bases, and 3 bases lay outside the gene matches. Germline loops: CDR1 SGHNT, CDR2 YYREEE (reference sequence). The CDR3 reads CASSRGQGQETQYF. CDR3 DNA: TGTGCCAGCAGCCGTGGACAGGGGCAAGAGACCCAGTACTTC.

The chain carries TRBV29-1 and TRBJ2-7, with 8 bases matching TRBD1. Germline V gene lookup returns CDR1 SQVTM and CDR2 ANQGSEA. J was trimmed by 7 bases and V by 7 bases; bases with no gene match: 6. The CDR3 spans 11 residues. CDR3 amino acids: CSAGQGEEQYF. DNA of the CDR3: TGCAGCGCCGGACAGGGTGAAGAGCAGTACTTC.

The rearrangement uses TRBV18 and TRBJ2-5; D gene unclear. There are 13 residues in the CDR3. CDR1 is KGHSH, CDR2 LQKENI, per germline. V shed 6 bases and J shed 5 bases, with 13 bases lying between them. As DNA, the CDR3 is TGTGCCAGCTCCCTTCAGCCCGGGGAGACCCAGTACTTC. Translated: CASSLQPGETQYF.

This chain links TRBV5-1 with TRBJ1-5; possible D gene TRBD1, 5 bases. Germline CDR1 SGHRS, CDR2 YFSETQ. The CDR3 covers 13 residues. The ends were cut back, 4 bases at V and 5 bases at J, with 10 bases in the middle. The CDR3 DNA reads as TGCGCCAGCAGCCTGGGGGGGGATCAGCCCCAGCATTTT. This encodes CASSLGGDQPQHF.

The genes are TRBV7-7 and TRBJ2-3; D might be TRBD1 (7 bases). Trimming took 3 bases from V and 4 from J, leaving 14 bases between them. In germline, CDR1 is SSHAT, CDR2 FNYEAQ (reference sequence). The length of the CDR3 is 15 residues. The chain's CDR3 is CASSFRGRSSDTQYF. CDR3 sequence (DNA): TGTGCCAGCAGCTTCAGGGGGAGGTCCTCAGATACGCAGTATTTT.

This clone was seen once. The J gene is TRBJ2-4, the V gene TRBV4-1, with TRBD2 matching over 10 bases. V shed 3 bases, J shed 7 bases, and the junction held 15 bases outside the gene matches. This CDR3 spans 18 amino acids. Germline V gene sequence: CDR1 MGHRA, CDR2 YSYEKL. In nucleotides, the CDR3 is TGCGCCAGCAGCCACCTGTGGACTAGCGGTAGTGGTGGGAACATTCAGTACTTC. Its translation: CASSHLWTSGSGGNIQYF.

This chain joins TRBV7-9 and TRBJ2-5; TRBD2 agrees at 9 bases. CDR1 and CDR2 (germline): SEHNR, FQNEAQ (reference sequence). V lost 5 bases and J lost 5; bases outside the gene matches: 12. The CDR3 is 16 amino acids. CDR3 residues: CASSARGGGGRETQYF. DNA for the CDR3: TGTGCCAGCAGCGCAAGGGGCGGGGGGGGCCGGGAGACCCAGTACTTC.

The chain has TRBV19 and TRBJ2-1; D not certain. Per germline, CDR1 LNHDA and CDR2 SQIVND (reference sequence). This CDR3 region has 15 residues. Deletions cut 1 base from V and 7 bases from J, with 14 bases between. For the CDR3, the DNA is TGTGCCAGTAGTATAGGAACGTACCCTATGAATGAGCAGTTCTTC. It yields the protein CASSIGTYPMNEQFF.

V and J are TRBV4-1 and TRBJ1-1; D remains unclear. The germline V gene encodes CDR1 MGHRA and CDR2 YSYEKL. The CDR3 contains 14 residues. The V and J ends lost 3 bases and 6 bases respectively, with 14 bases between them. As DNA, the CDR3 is TGCGCCAGCAGCCATGCCATATCTACAGCTGAAGCTTTCTTT. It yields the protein CASSHAISTAEAFF.

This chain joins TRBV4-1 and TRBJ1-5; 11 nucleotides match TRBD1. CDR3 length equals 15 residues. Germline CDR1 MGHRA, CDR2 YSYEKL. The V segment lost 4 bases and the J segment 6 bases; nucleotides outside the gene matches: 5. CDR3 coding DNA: TGCGCCAGCAGCCCCGGACAGGGGGCGTTTCAGCCCCAGCATTTT. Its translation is CASSPGQGAFQPQHF.

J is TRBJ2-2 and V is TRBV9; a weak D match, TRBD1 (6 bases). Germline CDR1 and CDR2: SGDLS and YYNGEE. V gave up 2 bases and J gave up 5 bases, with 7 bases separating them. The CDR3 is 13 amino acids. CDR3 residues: CASSVTGTGELFF. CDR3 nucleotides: TGTGCCAGCAGCGTTACAGGGACCGGGGAGCTGTTTTTT.

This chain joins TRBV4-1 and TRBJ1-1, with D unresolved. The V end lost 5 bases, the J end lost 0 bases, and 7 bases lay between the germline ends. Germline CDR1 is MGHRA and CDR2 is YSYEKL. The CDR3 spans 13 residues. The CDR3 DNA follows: TGCGCCAGCAGCGATACTATGAACACTGAAGCTTTCTTT. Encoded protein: CASSDTMNTEAFF.